The rows below give T cell receptor beta chains drawn from one sample of a study of T cell responses to AZD1222 COVID-19 vaccine. Assay: immunoSEQ multiplex PCR; the TCRdb copy retains only in-frame clones and omits some. The sample consists of fewer than 120,000 clones, around 81% of them appearing once. The sequences come from peripheral blood, collected on day 0 of AZD1222 vaccination. All receptors come from an adult in good health. Both conserved end residues are part of each CDR3. A D gene is named only where the DNA matches it firmly. Clone size is given for some rows only: seen once, a few or many times, or a class if the clone is expanded.

TRBJ1-4,-,TRBV18,once,TGTGCCAGCTCAACCGGGCGGGTGGAAAAACTGTTTTTT,CASSTGRVEKLFF
TRBJ2-1,TRBD2,TRBV6-1,-,TGTGCCAGCAGTGGACCGCTAGCGGGGAGTTACAATGAGCAGTTCTTC,CASSGPLAGSYNEQFF
TRBJ1-1,-,TRBV6-6,few,TGTGCCAGCAGTTACCCGGGGCAGCCGGGCACTGAAGCTTTCTTT,CASSYPGQPGTEAFF
TRBJ2-7,-,TRBV7-9,-,TGTGCCAGCAGCTTGGAACTTAACTCCTACGAGCAGTACTTC,CASSLELNSYEQYF
TRBJ1-2,TRBD1,TRBV7-2,-,TGTGCCAGCAGCTTAGACAGGGGGGGTGGCTACACCTTC,CASSLDRGGGYTF
TRBJ1-1,-,TRBV6-5,-,TGTGCCAGCAGTTACTCTACCAGGATGAACACTGAAGCTTTCTTT,CASSYSTRMNTEAFF
TRBJ1-1,TRBD1,TRBV5-1,-,TGCGCCAGCACCCCGCGGGGACAGGGGACTGAAGCTTTCTTT,CASTPRGQGTEAFF
TRBJ2-1,-,TRBV7-2,-,TGTGCCAGCAGCTTAGATCGGGCAGCTTACAATGAGCAGTTCTTC,CASSLDRAAYNEQFF
TRBJ2-2,TRBD2,TRBV5-4,-,TGTGCCAGCAGCCGAGGACTAGCGGTTACCGGGGAGCTGTTTTTT,CASSRGLAVTGELFF
TRBJ1-2,TRBD1,TRBV28,-,TGTGCCAGCAGTTCCTCCGGGACAGGGGGACCCTATGGCTACACCTTC,CASSSSGTGGPYGYTF
TRBJ2-7,TRBD2,TRBV2,-,TGTGCCAGCAGTCCACTAGCGGGAGTCTCCTACGAGCAGTACTTC,CASSPLAGVSYEQYF
TRBJ2-7,-,TRBV7-2,-,TGTGCCAGTAGGAGTGCCGGGAGCTCCTACGAGCAGTACTTC,CASRSAGSSYEQYF
TRBJ2-7,TRBD2,TRBV28,-,TGTGCCAGCAGCGGATGGGGACTAGATGGCGAGCAGTACTTC,CASSGWGLDGEQYF
TRBJ1-1,TRBD1,TRBV28,-,TGTGCCAGCAGACCTCAGGGGGTACCCACTGAAGCTTTCTTT,CASRPQGVPTEAFF
TRBJ2-3,TRBD2,TRBV9,-,TGTGCCAGCAGCGCCCTAGGCGCGGGAGGTGTAGATACGCAGTATTTT,CASSALGAGGVDTQYF
TRBJ1-5,-,TRBV18,-,TGTGCCAGCTCACCCGCTTCCGGTCAGAGGTATCAGCCCCAGCATTTT,CASSPASGQRYQPQHF
TRBJ1-1,-,TRBV5-1,-,TGCGCCAGCAGCTTGGGGGGGCGGACTGAAGCTTTCTTT,CASSLGGRTEAFF
TRBJ1-1,-,TRBV2,-,TGTGCCAGCAGTAGACAGGCGACTTCGAACACTGAAGCTTTCTTT,CASSRQATSNTEAFF
TRBJ1-5,-,TRBV28,-,TGTGCCAGTGCAGATTGGGGGCCTGGGCCCCAGCATTTT,CASADWGPGPQHF
TRBJ2-2,TRBD1,TRBV2,-,TGTGCCAGCAAGTTTGGACAGGGGAGGCCCGGGGAGCTGTTTTTT,CASKFGQGRPGELFF
TRBJ1-1,-,TRBV28,-,TGTGCCAGCAGTTTAGAACAGAGGAACGCTGAAGCTTTCTTT,CASSLEQRNAEAFF
TRBJ1-1,-,TRBV28,once,TGTGCCAGCAGTTTAGGTTCAGGGAGAACTTTCTTT,CASSLGSGRTFF
TRBJ1-5,TRBD1,TRBV19,few,TGTGCCAGTATTCAGACAGGGCGCTCTGGCAATCAGCCCCAGCATTTT,CASIQTGRSGNQPQHF
TRBJ1-2,-,TRBV15,-,TGTGCCACCAGCAGATATTCTAGGGCGGCGGACTATGGCTACACCTTC,CATSRYSRAADYGYTF
TRBJ1-4,-,TRBV3-1/TRBV3-2,-,TGTGCCAGCAGTCCAGATTTCAATGAAAAACTGTTTTTT,CASSPDFNEKLFF
TRBJ2-1,-,TRBV7-2,-,TGTGCCAGCAGCTACGCGACTCGATACAATGAGCAGTTCTTC,CASSYATRYNEQFF
TRBJ2-1,-,TRBV7-9,-,TGTGCCAGCAGCTTAGCTTCGTGGGATTTGGTCTACAATGAGCAGTTCTTC,CASSLASWDLVYNEQFF
TRBJ1-5,TRBD1,TRBV6-6,-,TGTGCCAGCAGTTACTTCGGACAGGGGGCCCAGCCCCAGCATTTT,CASSYFGQGAQPQHF
TRBJ2-2,TRBD2,TRBV4-3,once,TGCGCCAGCAGCCAAGATCACGGGGGGATCAGACCCGGGGAGCTGTTTTTT,CASSQDHGGIRPGELFF
TRBJ2-2,TRBD2,TRBV11-2,-,TGTGCCAGCAGCCCGCGGACTAGCGGGCTTAACACCGGGGAGCTGTTTTTT,CASSPRTSGLNTGELFF
TRBJ1-1,TRBD1,TRBV27,-,TGTGCCAGCAGTTTTTCAGGGGGCAGTGTTGAAGCTTTCTTT,CASSFSGGSVEAFF
TRBJ1-1,TRBD1,TRBV9,-,TGTGCCAGCAGCGGGGGACAGCCTTTGAACACTGAAGCTTTCTTT,CASSGGQPLNTEAFF
TRBJ2-2,-,TRBV19,-,TGTGCCAGTAGTATTGCTTCGGTCGGCACCGGGGAGCTGTTTTTT,CASSIASVGTGELFF
TRBJ2-6,-,TRBV18,few,TGTGCCAGCTCACTCAGGAGCTCTGGGGCCAACGTCCTGACTTTC,CASSLRSSGANVLTF
TRBJ1-1,TRBD1,TRBV29-1,-,TGCAGCGTCGGAATGACAGGGGGTAACACTGAAGCTTTCTTT,CSVGMTGGNTEAFF
TRBJ1-2,-,TRBV24-1,-,TGTGCCACCAGTGATGCAGGGGCCGGGGAACGTGGCTACACCTTC,CATSDAGAGERGYTF
TRBJ2-1,-,TRBV7-9,-,TGTGCCAGCAGCTTGACAGTCTCCTACAATGAGCAGTTCTTC,CASSLTVSYNEQFF
TRBJ2-7,TRBD1,TRBV19,-,TGTGCCAGTAGTGTGCGGCGGGACAGGGCAACCGAGCAGTACTTC,CASSVRRDRATEQYF
TRBJ1-6,-,TRBV7-8,-,TGTGCCAGCAGCCCCAATAACAACGGGAATTCACCCCTCCACTTT,CASSPNNNGNSPLHF
TRBJ1-1,-,TRBV18,-,TGTGCCAGCTCACCACCTGTAGGGGCGAACACTGAAGCTTTCTTT,CASSPPVGANTEAFF
TRBJ1-6,-,TRBV6-5,-,TGTGCCAGCAGTTACCGGGGGTCACCCCTCCACTTT,CASSYRGSPLHF
TRBJ1-1,-,TRBV5-5,-,TGTGCCAGCAGCTTGGGGAGGTGGGCGCCTGAAGCTTTCTTT,CASSLGRWAPEAFF
TRBJ2-7,TRBD1,TRBV5-4,-,TGTGCCAGCAGCCGGGGACAGTCCTACGAGCAGTACTTC,CASSRGQSYEQYF
TRBJ2-7,-,TRBV5-1,once,TGCGCCAGCCAACTGCTTGGGGCCTACGAGCAGTACTTC,CASQLLGAYEQYF
TRBJ1-1,TRBD1,TRBV6-5,-,TGTGCCAGCAGTTCTCGACAGGGGGCTTCGACTGAAGCTTTCTTT,CASSSRQGASTEAFF
TRBJ2-7,-,TRBV5-1,-,TGCGCCAGCAGCTTGGTTGGGGGCTCCTACGAGCAGTACTTC,CASSLVGGSYEQYF
TRBJ1-5,-,TRBV20-1,once,TGCAGTGCTAGTAGGGGAGTCCATCAGCCCCAGCATTTT,CSASRGVHQPQHF